Described below is a single TCR beta chain sequence and its context. Its target is unknown. The protocol was immunoSEQ multiplex PCR, while the TCRdb copy is restricted to in-frame clones and leaves out a portion. The profile covers 200,000 or so clones, with around 84% appearing a single time and approximately 7% taken by the ten largest. V lost 6 bases and J 7 bases, leaving 20 bases between the germline ends. Germline CDR1 SGHRS, CDR2 YFSETQ. The CDR3 has 15 residues. The data stem from a study of cytomegalovirus exposure and HLA in healthy donors. Background on the study: A later analysis reported the 95 to 150 validation repertoires used the same platform as the 550 to 700 first-cohort repertoires. General study points: Cytomegalovirus-associated TCR beta chains were listed, numbering roughly 150.

The genes are TRBV5-1 and TRBJ1-5; D ambiguous. This receptor was identified in a young man in good health and CMV-seropositive. Sequences were obtained from PBMCs. CDR3 protein: CASTPSGLDGQPQHF. CDR3 in DNA: TGCGCCAGCACTCCCTCGGGGTTGGACGGGCAGCCCCAGCATTTT.